This is a list of T cell receptor beta chains from one sample in a study of monozygotic twins with inflammatory bowel disease. For each CDR3 protein, TCRdb gives one entry from its re-call of the 5' RACE reads, without DNA. The sample has hundreds of thousands of distinct CDR3 sequences, and its top ten clones hold around 2.4%. The sequenced sample was blood. All receptors come from a human donor with ulcerative colitis or Crohn's disease, or a healthy co-twin of an affected twin (not recorded which). CDR3s include the opening cysteine and the closing phenylalanine or tryptophan. The order of the fields is V gene, J gene, CDR3 protein.

TRBV19	TRBJ2-7	CASSIWSSYEQYF
TRBV15	TRBJ2-7	CATSRVQGQSSYEQYF
TRBV5-1	TRBJ1-4	CASSWDATTNEKLFF
TRBV15	TRBJ1-6	CATSRDVSGNSPLHF
TRBV6-1	TRBJ2-4	CASSGGTGVDLAKNIQYF
TRBV7-2	TRBJ1-5	CASSLGIQGNQPQHF
TRBV3-1	TRBJ2-3	CASSQVGGLAGGADTQYF
TRBV9	TRBJ2-2	CASNRPPNTGELFF
TRBV11-3	TRBJ2-1	CASSAGLAGGYNEQFF
TRBV7-9	TRBJ2-3	CASSSDRPTGDTQYF
TRBV20-1	TRBJ2-2	CSAIRTGSTGELFF
TRBV29-1	TRBJ1-2	CSVTSLRGQSSGKINYGYTF
TRBV7-2	TRBJ2-5	CASSHNRGQGSVTQYF
TRBV5-1	TRBJ2-3	CASSSWGLHSDTQYF
TRBV18	TRBJ1-1	CASSPLGGTVGTEAFF
TRBV30	TRBJ1-1	CAWSRGVSEAFF
TRBV12-3/TRBV12-4	TRBJ2-1	CASSSPGLVVQFF